This T cell receptor (beta chain) emerged from a study of CD8 T cells in Susac syndrome. The CDR3 has 14 amino acids. Trimming pared 6 bases from V and 0 bases from J, leaving 9 bases between. CDR1 and CDR2 from the germline V gene are SGHVS and FNYEAQ. RNA was extracted with the RNeasy kit, and a quantity of about 0.45 to 1 ug was reverse transcribed using random hexamers. TCRdb independently ran MiXCR on the immunoSEQ multiplex PCR reads; one entry per CDR3 protein. This repertoire shows approximately 160,000 distinct CDR3 sequences, roughly 93% found once; its top ten account for more than 0.13%. V and J are TRBV7-6 and TRBJ1-3; maybe TRBD1 (6 bases). The sample comprised CD4+ T cells from PBMCs. The source is a human donor in good health. CDR3 residues: CASRLDSSGNTIYF. CDR3 in DNA: TGTGCCAGCAGGTTGGACAGCTCTGGAAACACCATATATTTT.